This T cell receptor beta chain was recovered during a study of Ad26.COV2.S vaccination and SARS-CoV-2 variants (dated by TCRdb to the early 2020s). Concerning the study at large: TCRbeta repertoire sequencing was used to assess the specificity and breadth of SARS-CoV-2-reactive T cell receptors after Ad26.COV2.S vaccination. A total of roughly 32 samples were included in the TCR-sequenced set, comprising around 19 Ad26.COV2.S vaccine recipients, 5 placebo recipients and 8 SARS-CoV-2 convalescent individuals. Broader findings and caveats from the paper: Spike-specific TCR breadth was higher in Ad26.COV2.S recipients than in placebo recipients (P = 0.0014). Vaccine and placebo recipients had similar non-spike TCR breadth, a finding consistent with the vaccine containing only spike. After vaccination, spike-specific CD8+ and CD4+ T cell responses were reported to show substantial breadth. The authors noted that the TCR breadth and depth analyses may have underestimated total T cell responses.

The sample's time point label is to be understood as: individuals recovered from natural SARS-CoV-2 infection. The immunoSEQ Assay was the method used to sequence TCRbeta CDR3 regions. After extraction, genomic DNA underwent amplification by bias-controlled multiplex PCR, followed by high-throughput sequencing. The source study handled its data this way. Collapsing and filtering of sequences were performed to quantify the absolute abundance of each unique TCRbeta CDR3 region. T cell fraction was estimated by normalization of TCRbeta template counts to usable DNA, with usable DNA being measured through amplification of reference genes present in all nucleated cells. Repertoire TCRs were annotated as SARS-CoV-2-specific by exact matching of V gene, CDR3 amino acid sequence and J gene to a known reactive TCR set. The reference SARS-CoV-2 TCR set came from MIRA and was filtered for enrichment in COVID-19-positive ImmuneCODE repertoires, removing public or cross-reactive TCRs. Drawing on the MIRA antigens, annotated TCRs were analysed further at the level of specific ORF or position within ORF. Depth was the summed frequency of annotated unique rearrangements, while breadth was defined as annotated unique rearrangements over total unique productive rearrangements. TCR breadth was compared between groups using two-sided Wilcoxon rank-sum tests. TCRdb mirrors the immuneACCESS table, restricted to in-frame sequences. Some clones are absent from its copies; in checked studies, under half trace to an unresolved V gene, and the reason for the others is unknown. V and J calls plus clone size are reproduced from that table; the DNA served to infer D and trimming. This sample is represented by about 350,000 clones; approximately 90% of them were singletons. Under 4% of the sample rests with the top ten.

V sheds 3 bases and J sheds 3 bases, leaving 3 bases between their ends. The CDR3 runs 11 residues from the cysteine to the phenylalanine. Of all the DNA, just the CDR3 is kept, 33 bases in frame from base 1. CDR1 and CDR2 were assigned from the germline V gene as SGHDT and YYEEEE. For this clone: Its antigen has not been determined. Per-base quality was not reported, and no clone a single base away is much larger than it.

This TCR was recovered from a human donor who had recovered from COVID-19. The sequenced sample was peripheral blood, obtained after recovery from COVID-19. This chain joins TRBV5-6 to TRBJ2-5; no D gene is confidently identified. The CDR3 protein: CASSYEETQYF. The nucleotide sequence is given as TGTGCCAGCAGCTACGAAGAGACCCAGTACTTC.